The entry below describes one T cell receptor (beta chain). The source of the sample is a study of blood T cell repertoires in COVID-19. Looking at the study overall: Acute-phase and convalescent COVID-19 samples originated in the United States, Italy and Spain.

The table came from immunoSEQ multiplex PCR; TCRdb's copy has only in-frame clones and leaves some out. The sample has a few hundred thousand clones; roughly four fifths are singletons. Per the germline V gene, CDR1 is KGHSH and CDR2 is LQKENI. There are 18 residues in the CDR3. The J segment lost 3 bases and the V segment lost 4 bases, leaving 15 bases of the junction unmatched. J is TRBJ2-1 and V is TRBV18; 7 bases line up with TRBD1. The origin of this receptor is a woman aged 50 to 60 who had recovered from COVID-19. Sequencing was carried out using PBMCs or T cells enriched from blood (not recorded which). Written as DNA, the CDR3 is TGTGCCAGCTCACACCCGGGACAGACCATAATAAACTACAATGAGCAGTTCTTC. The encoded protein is CASSHPGQTIINYNEQFF. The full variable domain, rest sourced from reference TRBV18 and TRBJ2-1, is NAGVMQNPRHLVRRRGQEARLRCSPMKGHSHVYWYRQLPEEGLKFMVYLQKENIIDESGMPKERFSAEFPKEGPSILRIQQVVRGDSAAYFCASSHPGQTIINYNEQFFGPGTRLTVL.